Listed below are T cell receptor beta chains from one sample, sequenced in a study of regulatory T cells in long-lasting Graves disease. TCRdb ran MiXCR on the reads and lists one entry per CDR3 protein. The sample lists about 1,400 distinct CDR3 sequences, 45% to 55% occurring once. The source was peripheral blood mononuclear cells (PBMCs), collected with antithyroid drug treatment, in newly diagnosed or persistent Graves disease (not recorded which). Every receptor here comes from a female donor with Graves disease. CDR3s include the opening cysteine and the closing phenylalanine or tryptophan. The order of the fields is J gene, clone size, D gene, V gene, CDR3 protein, CDR3 DNA. The D gene is left open where the match is weak. Clone size appears in some rows only: once, few, many, or a class for an expanded clone.

j_call: TRBJ2-7; clone_size: -; d_call: TRBD2; v_call: TRBV4-1; cdr3_aa: CASSQRAGGDYEQYF; cdr3_nt: TGCGCCAGCAGCCAAAGAGCGGGAGGTGACTACGAGCAGTACTTC
j_call: TRBJ2-5; clone_size: -; d_call: TRBD1; v_call: TRBV9; cdr3_aa: CASSAGQGLETQYF; cdr3_nt: TGTGCCAGCAGCGCCGGACAGGGGTTAGAGACCCAGTACTTC
j_call: TRBJ2-7; clone_size: few; d_call: -; v_call: TRBV3-1; cdr3_aa: CASSPFSGYEQYF; cdr3_nt: TGTGCCAGCAGCCCCTTTAGCGGCTACGAGCAGTACTTC
j_call: TRBJ2-7; clone_size: -; d_call: TRBD2; v_call: TRBV27; cdr3_aa: CASGLAAISYEQYF; cdr3_nt: TGTGCCAGCGGCCTAGCGGCGATCTCCTACGAGCAGTACTTC
j_call: TRBJ2-1; clone_size: few; d_call: TRBD2; v_call: TRBV27; cdr3_aa: CASSPLWASGDLGNEQFF; cdr3_nt: TGTGCCAGCAGTCCCCTCTGGGCTAGCGGTGACCTAGGCAATGAGCAGTTCTTC
j_call: TRBJ2-7; clone_size: few; d_call: -; v_call: TRBV20-1; cdr3_aa: CSAPGVGTYEQYF; cdr3_nt: TGCAGTGCTCCGGGGGTAGGAACCTACGAGCAGTACTTC
j_call: TRBJ2-7; clone_size: few; d_call: TRBD1; v_call: TRBV28; cdr3_aa: CASSSVGTAAYEQYF; cdr3_nt: TGTGCCAGCAGTTCGGTCGGGACAGCCGCCTACGAGCAGTACTTC
j_call: TRBJ2-2; clone_size: -; d_call: -; v_call: TRBV9; cdr3_aa: CASSGISSGELFF; cdr3_nt: TGTGCCAGCAGCGGGATCTCCAGCGGGGAGCTGTTTTTT
j_call: TRBJ2-2; clone_size: -; d_call: TRBD1; v_call: TRBV12-3/TRBV12-4; cdr3_aa: CASRWGTGTNTGELFF; cdr3_nt: TGTGCCAGCAGATGGGGGACAGGGACGAACACCGGGGAGCTGTTTTTT
j_call: TRBJ2-3; clone_size: -; d_call: -; v_call: TRBV2; cdr3_aa: CASSDSSTADTQYF; cdr3_nt: TGTGCCAGCAGTGATAGTAGCACAGCAGATACGCAGTATTTT
j_call: TRBJ2-1; clone_size: few; d_call: TRBD2; v_call: TRBV20-1; cdr3_aa: CSASSLAGHNEQFF; cdr3_nt: TGCAGTGCTAGTAGTCTAGCGGGCCACAATGAGCAGTTCTTC
j_call: TRBJ2-3; clone_size: few; d_call: -; v_call: TRBV20-1; cdr3_aa: CSASESDTQYF; cdr3_nt: TGCAGTGCTAGCGAGTCAGATACGCAGTATTTT
j_call: TRBJ2-3; clone_size: -; d_call: -; v_call: TRBV9; cdr3_aa: CASSGKLTDTQYF; cdr3_nt: TGTGCCAGCAGCGGAAAGCTCACAGATACGCAGTATTTT
j_call: TRBJ2-5; clone_size: few; d_call: -; v_call: TRBV20-1; cdr3_aa: CSARDPSAQETQYF; cdr3_nt: TGCAGTGCTAGAGATCCCAGCGCCCAAGAGACCCAGTACTTC
j_call: TRBJ2-6; clone_size: -; d_call: -; v_call: TRBV28; cdr3_aa: CASSPRQNSGANVLTF; cdr3_nt: TGTGCCAGCAGTCCCCGACAGAACTCTGGGGCCAACGTCCTGACTTTC
j_call: TRBJ2-5; clone_size: -; d_call: TRBD1; v_call: TRBV20-1; cdr3_aa: CSAPGDRGQQETQYF; cdr3_nt: TGCAGTGCCCCCGGGGACAGGGGGCAACAAGAGACCCAGTACTTC
j_call: TRBJ1-2; clone_size: -; d_call: TRBD1; v_call: TRBV6-1; cdr3_aa: CASSYGGQGDYGYTF; cdr3_nt: TGTGCCAGCAGTTACGGGGGACAGGGGGACTATGGCTACACCTTC
j_call: TRBJ1-3; clone_size: -; d_call: -; v_call: TRBV12-3/TRBV12-4; cdr3_aa: CASSLGGNTGNTIYF; cdr3_nt: TGTGCCAGCAGTTTAGGTGGGAACACTGGAAACACCATATATTTT
j_call: TRBJ1-2; clone_size: few; d_call: -; v_call: TRBV20-1; cdr3_aa: CSARDQWQGSYGYTF; cdr3_nt: TGCAGTGCTAGAGATCAGTGGCAAGGGAGCTATGGCTACACCTTC
j_call: TRBJ2-7; clone_size: -; d_call: -; v_call: TRBV20-1; cdr3_aa: CSVSILGDEQYF; cdr3_nt: TGCAGTGTCTCGATATTGGGGGACGAGCAGTACTTC
j_call: TRBJ2-1; clone_size: -; d_call: -; v_call: TRBV29-1; cdr3_aa: CSVRGYNEQFF; cdr3_nt: TGCAGCGTTAGAGGGTACAATGAGCAGTTCTTC
j_call: TRBJ2-7; clone_size: -; d_call: -; v_call: TRBV28; cdr3_aa: CASSFRTAYEQYF; cdr3_nt: TGTGCCAGCAGTTTTCGGACAGCTTACGAGCAGTACTTC
j_call: TRBJ2-2; clone_size: -; d_call: -; v_call: TRBV23-1; cdr3_aa: CASSQSSLLRIRVSNTGELFF; cdr3_nt: TGCGCCAGCAGTCAATCGTCCCTACTCCGAATCAGGGTTTCGAACACCGGGGAGCTGTTTTTT
j_call: TRBJ2-1; clone_size: -; d_call: -; v_call: TRBV5-1; cdr3_aa: CASSLDTGPGNEQFF; cdr3_nt: TGCGCCAGCAGCTTGGATACAGGGCCGGGCAATGAGCAGTTCTTC
j_call: TRBJ2-7; clone_size: -; d_call: TRBD1; v_call: TRBV29-1; cdr3_aa: CSVEGATYEQYF; cdr3_nt: TGCAGCGTCGAGGGGGCTACCTACGAGCAGTACTTC
j_call: TRBJ1-5; clone_size: -; d_call: TRBD1; v_call: TRBV20-1; cdr3_aa: CSAGGQGGQPQHF; cdr3_nt: TGCAGTGCGGGAGGACAGGGGGGACAGCCCCAGCATTTT
j_call: TRBJ2-1; clone_size: -; d_call: -; v_call: TRBV24-1; cdr3_aa: CATSAGTSRRYNEQFF; cdr3_nt: TGTGCCACCAGTGCAGGTACTAGCAGGCGCTACAATGAGCAGTTCTTC
j_call: TRBJ1-1; clone_size: -; d_call: -; v_call: TRBV2; cdr3_aa: CASVGGTHEAFF; cdr3_nt: TGTGCCAGCGTGGGGGGTACTCATGAAGCTTTCTTT
j_call: TRBJ1-1; clone_size: few; d_call: -; v_call: TRBV20-1; cdr3_aa: CSANRANTEAFF; cdr3_nt: TGCAGTGCAAATCGGGCGAACACTGAAGCTTTCTTT
j_call: TRBJ1-5; clone_size: -; d_call: -; v_call: TRBV20-1; cdr3_aa: CSATSGSPQHF; cdr3_nt: TGCAGTGCTACAAGCGGCTCTCCCCAGCATTTT
j_call: TRBJ2-7; clone_size: -; d_call: -; v_call: TRBV20-1; cdr3_aa: CSGGSYEQYF; cdr3_nt: TGCAGTGGGGGATCCTACGAGCAGTACTTC
j_call: TRBJ2-1; clone_size: -; d_call: TRBD2; v_call: TRBV5-1; cdr3_aa: CASSQTSGNYNEQFF; cdr3_nt: TGCGCCAGCAGCCAGACTAGCGGGAATTACAATGAGCAGTTCTTC
j_call: TRBJ2-2; clone_size: once; d_call: -; v_call: TRBV7-2; cdr3_aa: CASSLAGMNTGELFF; cdr3_nt: TGTGCCAGCAGCTTGGCGGGAATGAACACCGGGGAGCTGTTTTTT
j_call: TRBJ2-2; clone_size: -; d_call: -; v_call: TRBV6-2/TRBV6-3; cdr3_aa: CATRSGELFF; cdr3_nt: TGTGCCACCCGCTCCGGGGAGCTGTTTTTT
j_call: TRBJ2-7; clone_size: few; d_call: -; v_call: TRBV10-2; cdr3_aa: CTSSTGSYEQYF; cdr3_nt: TGCACCAGCAGTACAGGTTCCTACGAGCAGTACTTC
j_call: TRBJ2-6; clone_size: large; d_call: -; v_call: TRBV11-2; cdr3_aa: CASSLRNPQGSAGANVLTF; cdr3_nt: TGTGCCAGCAGCCTCCGCAACCCTCAGGGTAGCGCTGGGGCCAACGTCCTGACTTTC
j_call: TRBJ2-7; clone_size: -; d_call: -; v_call: TRBV28; cdr3_aa: CASSRGGGRRHEQYF; cdr3_nt: TGTGCCAGCAGCCGGGGTGGGGGGAGGCGACACGAGCAGTACTTC
j_call: TRBJ2-2; clone_size: -; d_call: -; v_call: TRBV5-1; cdr3_aa: CASSPGARNTGELFF; cdr3_nt: TGCGCCAGCAGCCCAGGGGCGAGGAACACCGGGGAGCTGTTTTTT
j_call: TRBJ2-7; clone_size: -; d_call: -; v_call: TRBV28; cdr3_aa: CASSSPSGSITYEQYF; cdr3_nt: TGTGCCAGCAGTTCGCCAAGCGGCAGCATTACCTACGAGCAGTACTTC
j_call: TRBJ1-1; clone_size: -; d_call: TRBD1; v_call: TRBV13; cdr3_aa: CASSPARGPNTEAFF; cdr3_nt: TGTGCCAGCAGCCCCGCGAGGGGGCCGAACACTGAAGCTTTCTTT
j_call: TRBJ2-7; clone_size: -; d_call: -; v_call: TRBV29-1; cdr3_aa: CSVEGLSGTYPTYEQYF; cdr3_nt: TGCAGCGTTGAAGGACTCTCGGGGACTTATCCCACCTACGAGCAGTACTTC
j_call: TRBJ2-1; clone_size: few; d_call: -; v_call: TRBV7-9; cdr3_aa: CASSADRASTRNEQFF; cdr3_nt: TGTGCCAGCAGCGCGGATAGGGCGTCGACCCGAAATGAGCAGTTCTTC
j_call: TRBJ2-7; clone_size: once; d_call: TRBD1; v_call: TRBV10-2; cdr3_aa: CASRMGQGGNEQYF; cdr3_nt: TGCGCCAGCAGAATGGGACAGGGAGGCAACGAGCAGTACTTC
j_call: TRBJ1-1; clone_size: -; d_call: -; v_call: TRBV2; cdr3_aa: CASSVFQEMNTEAFF; cdr3_nt: TGTGCCAGCAGTGTTTTTCAGGAAATGAACACTGAAGCTTTCTTT
j_call: TRBJ1-1; clone_size: -; d_call: -; v_call: TRBV29-1; cdr3_aa: CSVNPSRVVDTEAFF; cdr3_nt: TGCAGCGTTAACCCTTCGAGGGTGGTGGACACTGAAGCTTTCTTT
j_call: TRBJ2-2; clone_size: once; d_call: -; v_call: TRBV11-2; cdr3_aa: CASSLGRGIRGGELFF; cdr3_nt: TGTGCCAGCAGCTTGGGACGCGGTATACGTGGCGGGGAGCTGTTTTTT
j_call: TRBJ2-1; clone_size: -; d_call: TRBD1; v_call: TRBV24-1; cdr3_aa: CATSVPGTGVNEQFF; cdr3_nt: TGTGCCACCAGTGTTCCCGGGACAGGGGTCAATGAGCAGTTCTTC
j_call: TRBJ1-2; clone_size: few; d_call: -; v_call: TRBV25-1; cdr3_aa: CASSDRGNGYTF; cdr3_nt: TGTGCCAGCAGTGACAGGGGCAATGGCTACACCTTC
j_call: TRBJ2-3; clone_size: few; d_call: TRBD2; v_call: TRBV12-3/TRBV12-4; cdr3_aa: CASSKLFRDIGLAGGPGRRDTQYF; cdr3_nt: TGTGCCAGCAGCAAACTCTTCCGGGATATTGGACTAGCGGGAGGGCCAGGAAGGAGAGATACGCAGTATTTT
j_call: TRBJ2-5; clone_size: -; d_call: TRBD2; v_call: TRBV5-1; cdr3_aa: CASSSTSGRREETQYF; cdr3_nt: TGCGCCAGCAGCTCGACTAGCGGGAGGAGAGAAGAGACCCAGTACTTC
j_call: TRBJ2-3; clone_size: -; d_call: -; v_call: TRBV6-1; cdr3_aa: CASTATTDTQYF; cdr3_nt: TGTGCCAGCACCGCGACCACAGATACGCAGTATTTT
j_call: TRBJ2-1; clone_size: few; d_call: TRBD2; v_call: TRBV20-1; cdr3_aa: CSASSSGAKYNEQFF; cdr3_nt: TGCAGTGCTAGCTCTAGCGGGGCAAAATACAATGAGCAGTTCTTC
j_call: TRBJ2-5; clone_size: few; d_call: -; v_call: TRBV6-6; cdr3_aa: CASSLAPQETQYF; cdr3_nt: TGTGCCAGCAGTCTAGCGCCCCAAGAGACCCAGTACTTC
j_call: TRBJ2-7; clone_size: few; d_call: TRBD2; v_call: TRBV28; cdr3_aa: CASISPGTSGRNLEQYF; cdr3_nt: TGTGCCAGCATCTCCCCTGGGACTAGCGGGCGCAACCTCGAGCAGTACTTC